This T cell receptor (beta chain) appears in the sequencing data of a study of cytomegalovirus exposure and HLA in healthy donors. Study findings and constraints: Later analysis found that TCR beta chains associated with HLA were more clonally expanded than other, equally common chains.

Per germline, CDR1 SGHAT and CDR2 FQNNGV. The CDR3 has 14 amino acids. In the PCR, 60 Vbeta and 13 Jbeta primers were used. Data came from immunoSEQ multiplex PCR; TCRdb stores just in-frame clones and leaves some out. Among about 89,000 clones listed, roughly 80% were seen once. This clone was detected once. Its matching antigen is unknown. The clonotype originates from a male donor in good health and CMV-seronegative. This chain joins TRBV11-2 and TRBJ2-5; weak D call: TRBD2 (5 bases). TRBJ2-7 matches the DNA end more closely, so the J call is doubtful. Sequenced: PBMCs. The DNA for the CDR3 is TGTGCCAGCAGCCTTGCACTAGAATTCTACGAGCAGTACTTC. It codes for CASSLALEFYEQYF.